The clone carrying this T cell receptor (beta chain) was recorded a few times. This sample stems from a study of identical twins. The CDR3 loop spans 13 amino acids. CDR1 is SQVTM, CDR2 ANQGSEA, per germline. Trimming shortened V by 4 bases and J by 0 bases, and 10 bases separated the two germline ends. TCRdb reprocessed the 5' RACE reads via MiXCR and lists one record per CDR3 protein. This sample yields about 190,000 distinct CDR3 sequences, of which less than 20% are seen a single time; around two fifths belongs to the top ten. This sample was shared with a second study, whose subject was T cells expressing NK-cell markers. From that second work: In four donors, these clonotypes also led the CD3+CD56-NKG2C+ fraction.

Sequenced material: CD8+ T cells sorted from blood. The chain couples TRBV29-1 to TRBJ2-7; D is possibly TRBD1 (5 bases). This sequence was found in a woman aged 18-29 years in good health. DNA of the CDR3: TGCAGCGTTGCAGGGCTCAGCTCCTACGAGCAGTACTTC. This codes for CSVAGLSSYEQYF.